Here is one TCR beta chain with its context. Its specificity is not known. Other nucleotide sequences from this sample produce the same CDR3. The data stem from a study of cytomegalovirus exposure and HLA in healthy donors. Findings and caveats of the study: The study designated 150 or so TCR beta chains cytomegalovirus-associated.

Although they were nominally healthy when sampled, donors likely had unrecorded immune exposures. The CDR3 covers 16 residues. Germline CDR1 is SGHDT and CDR2 is YYEEEE. J was trimmed by 0 bases and V by 4 bases; bases with no gene match: 4. 60 Vbeta and 13 Jbeta primers were used in PCR. As originally analysed: Later work found about 80 million unique TCR beta chains, with 9.5 million to 11 million shared. Profiled with immunoSEQ multiplex PCR; TCRdb holds only in-frame clones, not every one. D and trimming come from the DNA, and the V and J calls and clone size come from that table. The sample shows 95,000 to 100,000 clones, under 80% of them seen only once.

The rearrangement uses TRBV5-6 and TRBJ1-5, with TRBD1 matching over 10 bases. The origin of this receptor is a man aged 35 to 55 in good health and CMV-seronegative. Material for sequencing was PBMCs. The CDR3 region is CASSAGTGDSNQPQHF. CDR3 coding DNA: TGTGCCAGCAGCGCCGGGACAGGGGATAGCAATCAGCCCCAGCATTTT.